This T cell receptor beta chain was recorded in a study of CD8+ T cells in alopecia areata. Treatment denoted: oral pan-JAK inhibitor, 5-10 mg twice daily. The CDR3 runs 12 residues. The V and J ends lost 4 bases and 4 bases respectively, with 7 bases between them. Germline V gene lookup returns CDR1 LNHNV and CDR2 YYDKDF (reference sequence). Reverse transcribed after extraction, RNA yielded cDNA as the sequencing template. Produced via immunoSEQ multiplex PCR; TCRdb's table is partial and in-frame only. This table holds 150,000 or so clones, 86% found once. This chain links TRBV15 with TRBJ2-5, with D uncertain. The sample was CD8+ T cells sorted from blood, taken at week 4, from a patient treated with tofacitinib. The receptor was derived from a human donor with alopecia areata. CDR3 DNA sequence: TGTGCCACCAGCATTACCTTAGAGACCCAGTACTTC. It specifies CATSITLETQYF.